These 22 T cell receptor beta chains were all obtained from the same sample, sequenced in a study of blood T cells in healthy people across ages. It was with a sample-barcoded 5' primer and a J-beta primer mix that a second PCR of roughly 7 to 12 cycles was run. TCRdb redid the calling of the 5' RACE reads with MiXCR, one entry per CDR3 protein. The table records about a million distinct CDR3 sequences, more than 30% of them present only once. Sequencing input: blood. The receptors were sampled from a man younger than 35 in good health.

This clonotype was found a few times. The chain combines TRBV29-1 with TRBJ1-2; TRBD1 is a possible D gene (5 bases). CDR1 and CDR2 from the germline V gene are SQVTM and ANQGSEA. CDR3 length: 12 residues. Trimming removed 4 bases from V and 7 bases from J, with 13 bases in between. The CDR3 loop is CSVVAGRVGYTF. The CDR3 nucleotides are TGCAGCGTTGTAGCAGGGCGCGTTGGCTACACCTTC.

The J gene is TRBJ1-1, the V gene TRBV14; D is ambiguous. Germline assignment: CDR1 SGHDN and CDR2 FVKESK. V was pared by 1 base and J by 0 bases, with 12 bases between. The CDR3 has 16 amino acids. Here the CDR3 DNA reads TGTGCCAGCAGCCAAGTTAATAGAGTTATGAACACTGAAGCTTTCTTT. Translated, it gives CASSQVNRVMNTEAFF.

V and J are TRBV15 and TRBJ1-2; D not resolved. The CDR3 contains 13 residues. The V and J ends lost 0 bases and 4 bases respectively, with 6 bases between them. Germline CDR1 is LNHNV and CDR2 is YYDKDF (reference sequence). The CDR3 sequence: CATSRDTFYGYTF. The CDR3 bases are TGTGCCACCAGCAGAGACACTTTCTATGGCTACACCTTC. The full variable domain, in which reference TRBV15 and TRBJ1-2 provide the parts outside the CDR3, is DAMVIQNPRYQVTQFGKPVTLSCSQTLNHNVMYWYQQKSSQAPKLLFHYYDKDFNNEADTPDNFQSRRPNTSFCFLDIRSPGLGDTAMYLCATSRDTFYGYTFGSGTRLTVV.

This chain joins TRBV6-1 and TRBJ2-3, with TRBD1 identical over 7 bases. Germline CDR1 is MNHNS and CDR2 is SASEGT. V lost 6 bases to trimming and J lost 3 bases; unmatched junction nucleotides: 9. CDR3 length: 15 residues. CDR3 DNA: TGTGCCAGCAGCGAAACAGGGGAACGGACAGATACGCAGTATTTT. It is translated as CASSETGERTDTQYF.

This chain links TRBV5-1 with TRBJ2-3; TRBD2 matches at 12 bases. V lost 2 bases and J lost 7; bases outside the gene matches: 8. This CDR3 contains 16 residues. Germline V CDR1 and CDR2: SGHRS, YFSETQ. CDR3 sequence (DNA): TGCGCCAGCAGCTTAAGACTAGCGGGGGACAGGAATACGCAGTATTTT. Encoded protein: CASSLRLAGDRNTQYF.

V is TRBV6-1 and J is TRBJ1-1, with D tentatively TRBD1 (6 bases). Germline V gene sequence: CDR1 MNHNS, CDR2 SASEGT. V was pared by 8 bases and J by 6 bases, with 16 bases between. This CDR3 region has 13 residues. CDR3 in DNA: TGTGCCAGCTCGGTGGGGGGCTGGGCTGAAGCTTTCTTT. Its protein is CASSVGGWAEAFF.

The CDR3 nucleotides are TGTGCCAGCAGTTTACCGCCCCTAGCGGGGGGCCTGGCGAGCAATGAGCAGTTCTTC. Protein sequence: CASSLPPLAGGLASNEQFF. The gene calls are TRBV12-3 or TRBV12-4 and TRBJ2-1; 11 bases map to TRBD2. The CDR3 covers 19 residues. Trimming cost V 2 bases and J 6 bases; bases outside gene matches: 15.

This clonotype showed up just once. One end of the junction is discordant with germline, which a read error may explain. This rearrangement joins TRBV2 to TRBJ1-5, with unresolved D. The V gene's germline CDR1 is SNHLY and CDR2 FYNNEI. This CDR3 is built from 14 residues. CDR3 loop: CASSELRSNQPRHF. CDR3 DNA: TGTGCCAGCAGTGAACTCCGGTCAAATCAGCCCCGGCATTTT.

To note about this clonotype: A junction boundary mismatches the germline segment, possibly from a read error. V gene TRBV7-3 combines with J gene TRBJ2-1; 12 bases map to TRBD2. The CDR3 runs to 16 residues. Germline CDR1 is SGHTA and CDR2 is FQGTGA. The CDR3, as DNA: TGTGCCAGCAGCATAACTAGCGGGGGGACCAGGAATGAGCAGTTCTTC. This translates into CASSITSGGTRNEQFF.

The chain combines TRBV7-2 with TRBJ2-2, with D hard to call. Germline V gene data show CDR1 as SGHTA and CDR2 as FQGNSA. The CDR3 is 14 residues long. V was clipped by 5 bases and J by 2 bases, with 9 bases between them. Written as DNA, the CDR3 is TGTGCCAGCAGCCCAGACCAAAACACCGGGGAGCTGTTTTTT. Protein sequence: CASSPDQNTGELFF. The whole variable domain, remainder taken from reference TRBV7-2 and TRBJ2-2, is GAGVSQSPSNKVTEKGKDVELRCDPISGHTALYWYRQSLGQGLEFLIYFQGNSAPDKSGLPSDRFSAERTGGSVSTLTIQRTQQEDSAVYLCASSPDQNTGELFFGEGSRLTVL.

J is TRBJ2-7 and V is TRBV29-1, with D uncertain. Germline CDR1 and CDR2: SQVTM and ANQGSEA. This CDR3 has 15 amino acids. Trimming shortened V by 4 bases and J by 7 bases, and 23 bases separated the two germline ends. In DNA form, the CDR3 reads TGCAGCGTTGGTCCAGGCCTCAGCTCCTACAATGAGCAGTACTTC. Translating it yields CSVGPGLSSYNEQYF.

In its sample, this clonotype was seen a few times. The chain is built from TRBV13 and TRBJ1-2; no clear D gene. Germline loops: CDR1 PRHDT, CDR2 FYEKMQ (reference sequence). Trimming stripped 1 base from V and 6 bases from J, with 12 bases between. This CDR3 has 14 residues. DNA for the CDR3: TGTGCCAGCAGCTTAGTACGGTCGAGGGATGGCTACACCTTC. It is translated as CASSLVRSRDGYTF. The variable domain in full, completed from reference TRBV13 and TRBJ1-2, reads AAGVIQSPRHLIKEKRETATLKCYPIPRHDTVYWYQQGPGQDPQFLISFYEKMQSDKGSIPDRFSAQQFSDYHSELNMSSLELGDSALYFCASSLVRSRDGYTFGSGTRLTVV.

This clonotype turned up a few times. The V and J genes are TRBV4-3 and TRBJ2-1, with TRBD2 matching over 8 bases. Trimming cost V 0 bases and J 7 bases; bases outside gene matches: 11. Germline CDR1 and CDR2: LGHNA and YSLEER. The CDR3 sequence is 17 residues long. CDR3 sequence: CASSQEVFLAGINEQFF. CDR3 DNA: TGCGCCAGCAGCCAAGAAGTATTTTTAGCGGGGATAAATGAGCAGTTCTTC.

The CDR3 spells CASSEFGSGGGIQETQYF. The CDR3 coding sequence is TGTGCCAGCAGTGAATTCGGTTCAGGCGGGGGAATCCAAGAGACCCAGTACTTC. This chain connects TRBV25-1 to TRBJ2-5, with 7 bases fitting TRBD2. Germline CDR1 is MGHDK and CDR2 is SYGVNS. The CDR3 totals 18 residues. V shed 1 base and J 1 base; nucleotides not matched to a gene: 12. Full variable domain (rest looked up from reference TRBV25-1 and TRBJ2-5): EADIYQTPRYLVIGTGKKITLECSQTMGHDKMYWYQQDPGMELHLIHYSYGVNSTEKGDLSSESTVSRIRTEHFPLTLESARPSHTSQYLCASSEFGSGGGIQETQYFGPGTRLLVL.

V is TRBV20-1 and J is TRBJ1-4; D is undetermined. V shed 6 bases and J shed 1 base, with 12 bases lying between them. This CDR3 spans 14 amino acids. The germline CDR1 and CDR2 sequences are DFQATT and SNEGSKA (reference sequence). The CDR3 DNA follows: TGCAGTGCCGGACGCCGTGAAACTAATGAAAAACTGTTTTTT. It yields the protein CSAGRRETNEKLFF.

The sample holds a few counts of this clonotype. The CDR3 DNA is TGTGCCAGCAGCATACAGGGGGACCAAGAGACCCAGTACTTC. Protein: CASSIQGDQETQYF. The chain uses TRBV25-1 and TRBJ2-5; 8 bases are a match to TRBD1. The CDR3 loop spans 14 amino acids. V was clipped by 6 bases and J by 0 bases; unmatched bases: 3. CDR1 and CDR2 (germline): MGHDK, SYGVNS.

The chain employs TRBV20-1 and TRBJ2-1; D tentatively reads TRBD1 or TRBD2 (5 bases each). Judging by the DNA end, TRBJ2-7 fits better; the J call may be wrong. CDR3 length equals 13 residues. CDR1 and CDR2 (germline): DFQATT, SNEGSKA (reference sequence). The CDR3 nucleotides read TGCAGTGCTAGAGATCCTGGGGGAACCGAGCAGTACTTC. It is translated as CSARDPGGTEQYF.

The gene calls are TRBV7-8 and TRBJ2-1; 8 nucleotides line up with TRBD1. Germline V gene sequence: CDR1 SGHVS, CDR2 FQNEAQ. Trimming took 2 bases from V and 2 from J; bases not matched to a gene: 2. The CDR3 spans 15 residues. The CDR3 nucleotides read TGTGCCAGCAGCTTAAAACAGGGGGCCTACAATGAGCAGTTCTTC. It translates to CASSLKQGAYNEQFF.

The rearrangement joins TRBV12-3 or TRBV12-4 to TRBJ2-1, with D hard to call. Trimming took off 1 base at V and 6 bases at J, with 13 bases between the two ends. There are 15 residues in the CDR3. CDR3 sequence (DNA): TGTGCCAGCAGTTTAGGAGGTCAGGTTTTCAATGAGCAGTTCTTC. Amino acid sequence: CASSLGGQVFNEQFF.

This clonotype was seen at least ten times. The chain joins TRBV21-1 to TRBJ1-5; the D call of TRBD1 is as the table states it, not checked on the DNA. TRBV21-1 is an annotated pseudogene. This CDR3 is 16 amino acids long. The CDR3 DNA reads TGTGCCAGCAGCCAAAGGCTGACAGGGGGTGGCCAGCCCCAGCATTTT. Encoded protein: CASSQRLTGGGQPQHF.

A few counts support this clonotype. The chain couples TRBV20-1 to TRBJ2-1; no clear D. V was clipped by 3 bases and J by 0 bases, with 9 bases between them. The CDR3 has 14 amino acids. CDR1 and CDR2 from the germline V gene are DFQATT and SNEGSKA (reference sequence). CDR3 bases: TGCAGTGCTAGTGCCGATAGCTCCTACAATGAGCAGTTCTTC. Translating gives CSASADSSYNEQFF.

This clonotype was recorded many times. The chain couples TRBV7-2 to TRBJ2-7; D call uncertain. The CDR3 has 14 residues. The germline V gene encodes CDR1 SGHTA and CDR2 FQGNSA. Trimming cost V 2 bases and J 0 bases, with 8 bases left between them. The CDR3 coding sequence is TGTGCCAGCAGCTTAAGGTATTTCTCCTACGAGCAGTACTTC. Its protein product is CASSLRYFSYEQYF.